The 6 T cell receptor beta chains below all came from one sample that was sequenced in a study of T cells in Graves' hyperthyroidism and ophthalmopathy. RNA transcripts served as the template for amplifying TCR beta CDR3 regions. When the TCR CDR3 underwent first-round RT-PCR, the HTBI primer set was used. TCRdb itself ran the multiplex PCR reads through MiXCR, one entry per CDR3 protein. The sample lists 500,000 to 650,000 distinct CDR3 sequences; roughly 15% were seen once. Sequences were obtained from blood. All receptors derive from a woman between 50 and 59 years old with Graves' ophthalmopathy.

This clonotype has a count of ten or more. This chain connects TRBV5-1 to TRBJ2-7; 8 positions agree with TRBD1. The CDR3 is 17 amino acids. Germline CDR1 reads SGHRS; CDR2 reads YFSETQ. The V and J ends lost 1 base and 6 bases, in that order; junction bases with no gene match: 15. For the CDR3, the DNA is TGCGCCAGCAGCTTGCGGTTATCCGGACAGGGTGAACGCGAGCAGTACTTC. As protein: CASSLRLSGQGEREQYF.

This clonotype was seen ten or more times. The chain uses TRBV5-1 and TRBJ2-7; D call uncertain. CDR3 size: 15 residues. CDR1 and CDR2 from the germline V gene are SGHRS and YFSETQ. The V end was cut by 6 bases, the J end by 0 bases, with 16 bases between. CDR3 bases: TGCGCCAGCACCATTAATCCAATGGGCTCCTACGAGCAGTACTTC. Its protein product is CASTINPMGSYEQYF.

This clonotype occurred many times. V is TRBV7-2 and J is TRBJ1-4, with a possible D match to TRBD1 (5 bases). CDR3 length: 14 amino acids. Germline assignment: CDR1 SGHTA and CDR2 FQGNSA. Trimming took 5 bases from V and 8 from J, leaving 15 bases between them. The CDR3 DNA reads TGTGCCAGCAGCCCGGGGCGGGGCCGGGAAAAACTGTTTTTT. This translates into CASSPGRGREKLFF.

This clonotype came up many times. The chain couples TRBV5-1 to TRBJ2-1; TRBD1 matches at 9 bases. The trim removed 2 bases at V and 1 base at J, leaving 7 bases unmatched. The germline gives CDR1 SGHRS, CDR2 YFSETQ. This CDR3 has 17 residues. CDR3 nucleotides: TGCGCCAGCAGCTTTTTGGACAGGGGTAAATCCTACAATGAGCAGTTCTTC. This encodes CASSFLDRGKSYNEQFF. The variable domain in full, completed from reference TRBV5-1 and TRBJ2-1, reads KAGVTQTPRYLIKTRGQQVTLSCSPISGHRSVSWYQQTPGQGLQFLFEYFSETQRNKGNFPGRFSGRQFSNSRSEMNVSTLELGDSALYLCASSFLDRGKSYNEQFFGPGTRLTVL.

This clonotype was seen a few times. CDR3 region: CASSPRDSINEQFF. In DNA, the CDR3 is TGTGCCAGCAGCCCGCGGGACTCGATCAATGAGCAGTTCTTC. This chain joins TRBV14 and TRBJ2-1; perhaps TRBD2 as D (6 bases). V was trimmed by 4 bases and J by 6 bases, leaving 13 bases between them. The CDR3 runs to 14 residues. From germline, CDR1 is SGHDN and CDR2 FVKESK.

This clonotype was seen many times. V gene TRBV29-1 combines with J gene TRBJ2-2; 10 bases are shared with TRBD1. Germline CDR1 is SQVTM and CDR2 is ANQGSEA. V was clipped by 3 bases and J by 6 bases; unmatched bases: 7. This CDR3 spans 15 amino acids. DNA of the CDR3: TGCAGCGTTGATCGGACAGGGGGACGTCCCGGGGAGCTGTTTTTT. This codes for CSVDRTGGRPGELFF.